This entry features one TCR beta chain sequence. Its cognate antigen is unknown. None of the patients had undergone any treatment ahead of thyroid surgery. This sample was taken from a study of metastatic and nonmetastatic thyroid tumors. On the study more broadly: Where malignant and benign thyroid patients were concerned, repertoires were compared across blood and tumor or nodule tissue.

The germline gives CDR1 MNHEY, CDR2 SVGEGT. This CDR3 region has 14 residues. The V end lost 8 bases, the J end lost 17 bases, and 25 bases lay between the germline ends. Broader study findings: In both blood and tumor samples, TCR beta diversity was reported significantly higher for malignant than benign nodules.

TCRdb used MiXCR to call clones anew from the PCR reads. The sample lists around 38,000 clones; less than 35% were seen once. The receptor's source is a male donor with papillary thyroid cancer or a benign thyroid nodule (not recorded which). Some clones in this sample may be carry-over from other donors' samples. What was sequenced was blood. This chain links TRBV6-2 or TRBV6-3 with TRBJ1-6, with D unclear. The CDR3 sequence is CASGRDSYNSPIHF. For the CDR3, the DNA is TGTGCCAGCGGGCGAGACTCCTATAATTCACCAATCCACTTT.